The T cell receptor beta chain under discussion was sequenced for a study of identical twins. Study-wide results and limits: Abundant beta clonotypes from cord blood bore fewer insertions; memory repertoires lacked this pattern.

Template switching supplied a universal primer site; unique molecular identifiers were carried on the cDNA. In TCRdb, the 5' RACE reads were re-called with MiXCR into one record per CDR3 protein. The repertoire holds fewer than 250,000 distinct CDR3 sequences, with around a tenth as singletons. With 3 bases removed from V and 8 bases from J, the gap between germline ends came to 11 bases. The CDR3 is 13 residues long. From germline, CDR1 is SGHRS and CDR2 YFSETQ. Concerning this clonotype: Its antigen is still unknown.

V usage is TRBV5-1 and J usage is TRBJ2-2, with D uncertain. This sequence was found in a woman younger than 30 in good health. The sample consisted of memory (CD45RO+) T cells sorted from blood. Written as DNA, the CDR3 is TGCGCCAGCAGCTCCCCGCCAGAAGGGGAGCTGTTTTTT. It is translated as CASSSPPEGELFF.